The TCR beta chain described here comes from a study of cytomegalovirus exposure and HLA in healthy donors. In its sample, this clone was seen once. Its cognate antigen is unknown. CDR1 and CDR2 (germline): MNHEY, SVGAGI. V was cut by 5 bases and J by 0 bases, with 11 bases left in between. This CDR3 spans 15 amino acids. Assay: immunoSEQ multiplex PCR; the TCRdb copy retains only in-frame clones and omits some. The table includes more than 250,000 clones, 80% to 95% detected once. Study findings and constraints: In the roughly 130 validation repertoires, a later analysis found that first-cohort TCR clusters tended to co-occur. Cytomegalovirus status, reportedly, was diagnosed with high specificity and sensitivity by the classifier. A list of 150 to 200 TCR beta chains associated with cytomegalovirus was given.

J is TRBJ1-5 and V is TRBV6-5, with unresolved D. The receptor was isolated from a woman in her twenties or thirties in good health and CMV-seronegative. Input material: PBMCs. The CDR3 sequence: CASSPYTASNQPQHF. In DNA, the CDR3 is TGTGCCAGCAGTCCCTACACGGCTAGCAATCAGCCCCAGCATTTT.